This T cell receptor beta chain was sequenced during a study of vaccination and CD4 T cells after COVID-19. The overall study: The study collected post-vaccine samples a median roughly 71 days after dose two, with a range of 14 to 241. Study-wide results and caveats: A nonsignificant median increase from about 22 to 38 SARS-CoV-2-reactive clonotypes was observed. In convalescent patients, 304 of 307 vaccine-specific clones were mono-reactive for SARS-CoV-2 spike.

Oncomine TCR Beta short-read sequencing was applied to DNA from cultured CD4+ T cells. Using its own MiXCR run on the PCR reads, TCRdb lists one record per CDR3 protein. The sample comprises 9,500 to 15,000 distinct CDR3 sequences, about three fifths of which are singletons, and approximately 22% rests with the top ten. This sample's treatment: roughly 11-day PBMC culture with coronavirus spike peptide pools or control peptides (ViraFEST assay). V lost 0 bases and J 3 bases, leaving 17 bases between the germline ends. The germline V gene has CDR1 DFQATT and CDR2 SNEGSKA (reference sequence). The CDR3 sequence is 16 residues long. Turning to this clonotype: Its matching antigen is unknown.

This sequence originates from a human donor who had recovered from COVID-19. The J gene is TRBJ2-5, the V gene TRBV20-1; D is perhaps TRBD1 (5 bases). The sample comprised CD4+ T cells from blood, cultured in vitro. In nucleotides, the CDR3 is TGCAGTGCTAGAGATCCTACAGGAGCCCCCGAAGAGACCCAGTACTTC. The encoded protein is CSARDPTGAPEETQYF.